What follows are 11 T cell receptor beta chains derived from one specimen sequenced in a study of blood T cells in healthy people across ages. Alongside a J-beta primer mix, a sample-barcoded 5' primer served in a second PCR lasting about 7 to 11 cycles. TCRdb analysed the 5' RACE reads with MiXCR anew, one entry per CDR3 protein. The sample consists of some 1.4 million distinct CDR3 sequences, approximately 42% of them appearing once. The sequenced sample was blood. The receptors were gathered from a woman aged 18-29 years in good health.

J is TRBJ2-5 and V is TRBV7-9; the D gene is possibly TRBD2 (6 bases). The J call may be in error: the DNA end matches TRBJ2-1 better. Per germline, CDR1 SEHNR and CDR2 FQNEAQ (reference sequence). This CDR3 is built from 14 residues. The CDR3 reads CASSLSSGGETQFF. CDR3 bases: TGTGCCAGCAGTCTTAGTTCCGGGGGAGAGACCCAGTTCTTC.

V gene TRBV7-2 combines with J gene TRBJ2-5; 12 bases are a match to TRBD2. V shed 6 bases, J shed 3 bases, and the junction held 8 bases outside the gene matches. The V gene's germline CDR1 is SGHTA and CDR2 FQGNSA. This CDR3 spans 16 amino acids. The CDR3 here is CASSATSGGYKETQYF. For the CDR3, the DNA is TGTGCCAGCAGTGCGACTAGCGGGGGTTATAAAGAGACCCAGTACTTC.

Of note for this clonotype: Here the CDR3 omits its conserved ending phenylalanine or tryptophan, so a read error is the likely source. The chain couples TRBV10-3 to TRBJ2-3; D is unresolved. The germline V and J ends were trimmed by 3 bases and 2 bases, with 9 bases remaining between them. The CDR3 totals 14 residues. Germline CDR1 and CDR2: ENHRY and SYGVKD. The CDR3 DNA reads as TGTGCCATCAGTGAAGAGACTTACACAGATACGCAGTATTTA. It yields the protein CAISEETYTDTQYL.

This clonotype was found a few times. J is TRBJ1-2 and V is TRBV7-2, with TRBD1 matching 9 bases. The CDR3 spans 13 residues. V gave up 7 bases and J gave up 6 bases; unmatched junction bases: 6. Germline-derived CDR1 and CDR2 are SGHTA and FQGNSA. The CDR3: CASNYRGRDGYTF. DNA for the CDR3: TGTGCCAGCAACTACAGGGGGCGGGATGGCTACACCTTC.

This clonotype was found many times. The chain links TRBV3-1 to TRBJ2-7, with 7 bases that match TRBD2. CDR3 size: 13 residues. Germline V CDR1 and CDR2: LGHDT, YNNKEL (reference sequence). V shed 6 bases and J 3 bases; nucleotides not matched to a gene: 5. The CDR3: CASSPSGVYEQYF. The DNA of the CDR3 is TGTGCCAGCAGTCCTAGCGGCGTCTACGAGCAGTACTTC.

The genes are TRBV6-2 or TRBV6-3 and TRBJ1-6; TRBD1 might be the D (6 bases). V was pared by 0 bases and J by 6 bases, with 9 bases between. The CDR3 is made up of 15 amino acids. Looked up from germline, CDR1 is MNHEY and CDR2 is SVGEGT. In nucleotides, the CDR3 is TGTGCCAGCAGTTACTCGGGGGCCGGTAATTCACCCCTCCACTTT. Translating it yields CASSYSGAGNSPLHF.

This clonotype has more than one count but fewer than ten. The rearrangement links TRBV27 to TRBJ2-7, with TRBD2 matching over 9 bases. The J segment lost 0 bases and the V segment lost 6 bases, leaving 9 bases of the junction unmatched. Germline lookup yields CDR1 MNHEY and CDR2 SMNVEV (reference sequence). This CDR3 region has 16 residues. The chain's CDR3 is CASRKVPAGGSYEQYF. The CDR3 DNA is TGTGCCAGCAGGAAAGTCCCAGCGGGGGGCTCCTACGAGCAGTACTTC.

Notes on this clonotype: One junction end does not reproduce the germline sequence, and a read error may be involved. The rearrangement uses TRBV15 and TRBJ2-5, with TRBD2 matching over 11 bases. The CDR3 extends over 16 amino acids. The germline V gene has CDR1 LNHNV and CDR2 YYDKDF (reference sequence). The chain's CDR3 is CATISRLAGFGEIQYF. The CDR3 nucleotides read TGTGCCACCATAAGTCGACTAGCGGGATTTGGAGAGATCCAGTACTTC. Drawing the rest from reference TRBV15 and TRBJ2-5, the complete variable domain is DAMVIQNPRYQVTQFGKPVTLSCSQTLNHNVMYWYQQKSSQAPKLLFHYYDKDFNNEADTPDNFQSRRPNTSFCFLDIRSPGLGDTAMYLCATISRLAGFGEIQYFGPGTRLLVL.

This clonotype came up a few times. This sequence joins TRBV7-8 and TRBJ2-1; 15 positions agree with TRBD2. The DNA end lines up better with TRBJ2-7; the J call may be wrong. CDR1 SGHVS and CDR2 FQNEAQ come from the germline V gene. The CDR3 has 18 residues. The CDR3, as DNA: TGTGCCAGCAGCTTAGGGGAGGGACTAGCGGGGGGTTACAATGAGCAGTACTTC. This codes for CASSLGEGLAGGYNEQYF.

This rearrangement joins TRBV20-1 to TRBJ2-7; maybe TRBD2 (6 bases). V was shortened by 5 bases and J by 4 bases, with 15 bases between the two germline ends. The CDR3 extends over 13 amino acids. CDR1 and CDR2 from the germline V gene are DFQATT and SNEGSKA (reference sequence). The CDR3 coding sequence is TGCAGTGCTGACCTGGGACTTTCTTACGAGCAGTACTTC. This codes for CSADLGLSYEQYF.

V and J are TRBV6-1 and TRBJ2-1, with TRBD2 as a possible D gene (5 bases). Trimming stripped 3 bases from V and 2 bases from J, with 17 bases between. This CDR3 contains 17 residues. Germline-derived CDR1 and CDR2 are MNHNS and SASEGT. CDR3 coding DNA: TGTGCCAGCAGTGAGGGAGTGGTACGGGGAGCCTACAATGAGCAGTTCTTC. Protein product: CASSEGVVRGAYNEQFF.